Shown below are 25 T cell receptor beta chains from a single sample sequenced in a study of human T cells and chemical hapten exposure. One entry per CDR3 protein, called by TCRdb with MiXCR from the RACE reads. Of 79,000 or so distinct CDR3 sequences listed, 25% to 40% are singletons. Time point here: patch test 1, 2 weeks after DPC sensitization. The treatment denotes: therapeutic diphenylcyclopropenone sensitization with weekly scalp DPC. The starting material was whole blood, obtained in connection with sensitization to the hapten diphenylcyclopropenone (DPC). These receptor sequences come from a man aged 40-55 years with alopecia areata. Some clones in this sample may be carry-over from other donors' samples.

This chain connects TRBV5-6 to TRBJ1-6, with no clear D. Germline CDR1 reads SGHDT; CDR2 reads YYEEEE. The V and J ends lost 1 base and 5 bases respectively, with 7 bases between them. CDR3 length: 14 amino acids. DNA of the CDR3: TGTGCCAGCAGCTTGTCGGGGAATAATTCACCCCTCCACTTT. The encoded protein is CASSLSGNNSPLHF.

The chain couples TRBV11-2 to TRBJ2-1; no clear D gene. The CDR3 loop spans 13 amino acids. Germline V CDR1 and CDR2: SGHAT, FQNNGV. The V and J ends lost 5 bases and 3 bases respectively, with 8 bases between them. The CDR3 DNA reads TGTGCCAGCAGCCCTCCCCTCTACAATGAGCAGTTCTTC. This encodes CASSPPLYNEQFF.

The chain recombines TRBV4-2 with TRBJ2-4; D possibly matches TRBD1 or TRBD2 (5 bases each). The CDR3 extends over 18 amino acids. Trimming removed 0 bases from V and 0 bases from J, with 15 bases in between. Germline loops: CDR1 LGHNA, CDR2 YNFKEQ. The CDR3: CASSQDLGLREAKNIQYF. CDR3 in DNA: TGTGCCAGCAGCCAAGATCTGGGGCTGAGGGAAGCCAAAAACATTCAGTACTTC.

The V call is TRBV20-1, the J call TRBJ2-5; perhaps TRBD1 as D (5 bases). CDR1 and CDR2 from the germline V gene are DFQATT and SNEGSKA (reference sequence). The CDR3 length is 12 residues. Trimming pared 1 base from V and 4 bases from J, leaving 7 bases between. This CDR3 is CSARARGETQYF. In nucleotides, the CDR3 is TGCAGTGCTAGAGCAAGGGGAGAGACCCAGTACTTC.

The V and J genes are TRBV7-9 and TRBJ2-1, with 10 nucleotides matching TRBD2. CDR1 and CDR2 from the germline V gene are SEHNR and FQNEAQ (reference sequence). Trimming took 4 bases from V and 9 from J; bases not matched to a gene: 15. This CDR3 is built from 17 residues. The DNA of the CDR3 is TGTGCCAGCAGCTCCGAAAGTAGTCTAGCGGGAGTTGCTGAGCAGTTCTTC. Amino acid sequence: CASSSESSLAGVAEQFF.

This clonotype was observed a few times. The rearrangement joins TRBV6-6 to TRBJ1-2; TRBD1 matches at 10 bases. CDR1 and CDR2 from the germline V gene are MNHNY and SVGAGI (reference sequence). Losses at the gene ends were 3 bases for V and 1 base for J; bases not matched to a gene: 2. This CDR3 is built from 15 residues. The CDR3 DNA follows: TGTGCCAGCAGTTATGGGACAGGGGTTAACTATGGCTACACCTTC. Translation gives CASSYGTGVNYGYTF.

This chain joins TRBV25-1 and TRBJ2-5; the D gene is possibly TRBD1 (6 bases). V was clipped by 5 bases and J by 1 base, with 14 bases between them. The CDR3 loop spans 15 amino acids. In germline, CDR1 is MGHDK, CDR2 SYGVNS. CDR3 in DNA: TGTGCCAGCAGTAACGATAGGACAGCCCAAGAGACCCAGTACTTC. It specifies CASSNDRTAQETQYF. Full variable domain (remainder filled in from reference TRBV25-1 and TRBJ2-5): EADIYQTPRYLVIGTGKKITLECSQTMGHDKMYWYQQDPGMELHLIHYSYGVNSTEKGDLSSESTVSRIRTEHFPLTLESARPSHTSQYLCASSNDRTAQETQYFGPGTRLLVL.

Of note for this clonotype: An end of the junction differs from the germline gene, which may be a read error. The V gene is TRBV3-1, the J gene TRBJ2-7; D might be TRBD2 (6 bases). The CDR3 spans 16 residues. Looked up from germline, CDR1 is LGHDT and CDR2 is YNNKEL (reference sequence). The CDR3 nucleotides read TGTGCCAGCAGCCAGAGCCCCTTAGGAGGGACCTACAAGCAGTACTTC. It codes for CASSQSPLGGTYKQYF.

This clonotype turned up a few times. The gene calls are TRBV28 and TRBJ2-1; 12 positions agree with TRBD2. CDR1 is MDHEN and CDR2 is SYDVKM in the germline V gene. J was trimmed by 1 base and V by 3 bases; bases with no gene match: 16. The CDR3 length is 21 residues. CDR3 residues: CASSFYTPPGLAGLSYNEQFF. In DNA form, the CDR3 reads TGTGCCAGCAGTTTCTACACCCCGCCGGGACTAGCGGGCCTATCCTACAATGAGCAGTTCTTC.

The sample holds a few counts of this clonotype. The chain is built from TRBV7-2 and TRBJ2-3, with no clear D. CDR1 SGHTA and CDR2 FQGNSA come from the germline V gene. This CDR3 has 15 residues. V dropped 1 base and J dropped 3 bases, with 11 bases sitting between them. The CDR3 sequence is CASSLERRTTDTQYF. The CDR3 DNA reads TGTGCCAGCAGCTTAGAACGGCGTACGACAGATACGCAGTATTTT.

This clonotype has only a few counts. The chain has TRBV7-9 and TRBJ1-4; D uncertain. V lost 1 base to trimming and J lost 8 bases, with 11 bases between them. This CDR3 region has 14 residues. Germline V CDR1 and CDR2: SEHNR, FQNEAQ (reference sequence). CDR3 in DNA: TGTGCCAGCAGCTTAGTAAGTGGGTTCGAAAAACTGTTTTTT. It specifies CASSLVSGFEKLFF. Full variable domain (outside the CDR3, taken from reference TRBV7-9 and TRBJ1-4): DTGVSQNPRHKITKRGQNVTFRCDPISEHNRLYWYRQTLGQGPEFLTYFQNEAQLEKSRLLSDRFSAERPKGSFSTLEIQRTEQGDSAMYLCASSLVSGFEKLFFGSGTQLSVL.

This chain joins TRBV4-1 and TRBJ2-7; D is unresolved. Germline CDR1 MGHRA, CDR2 YSYEKL. CDR3 length equals 15 residues. Trimming removed 4 bases at V and 0 bases at J, with 13 bases between. The CDR3 sequence is CASSPWTGDSYEQYF. Here the CDR3 DNA reads TGCGCCAGCAGCCCGTGGACCGGAGACTCCTACGAGCAGTACTTC.

The chain is built from TRBV20-1 and TRBJ2-3, with D possibly called TRBD1 or TRBD2 (5 bases each). Trimming removed 3 bases from V and 2 bases from J, with 12 bases in between. The CDR3 loop spans 14 amino acids. Germline V gene sequence: CDR1 DFQATT, CDR2 SNEGSKA (reference sequence). The CDR3 DNA sequence: TGCAGTGCTAGTCCGGGGCTAATCACAGATACGCAGTATTTT. Its translation is CSASPGLITDTQYF.

This clonotype has a single count. The CDR3 is CASSLFHFRGGQETQYF. In DNA, the CDR3 is TGTGCCAGCAGTTTATTTCACTTCAGAGGTGGGCAAGAGACCCAGTACTTC. This chain joins TRBV12-3 or TRBV12-4 and TRBJ2-5, with no clear D. There are 17 residues in the CDR3. Trimming took off 2 bases at V and 2 bases at J, with 18 bases between the two ends.

This clonotype appeared a few times. The chain is built from TRBV7-2 and TRBJ2-6; no clear D. The CDR3 has 16 amino acids. Trimming left V 2 bases short and J 0 bases short, with 8 bases between. Germline assignment: CDR1 SGHTA and CDR2 FQGNSA. CDR3 amino acids: CASSLQFNSGANVLTF. CDR3 nucleotide sequence: TGTGCCAGCAGCTTACAGTTCAACTCTGGGGCCAACGTCCTGACTTTC.

The J gene is TRBJ2-7, the V gene TRBV18; D ambiguous. Germline V lookup: CDR1 KGHSH, CDR2 LQKENI. The CDR3 is 13 amino acids. The V gene lost 4 bases and the J gene lost 4 bases, with 11 bases spanning the gap. CDR3 amino acids: CASSRATKYEQYF. The CDR3, as DNA: TGTGCCAGCTCACGGGCCACTAAGTACGAGCAGTACTTC.

This clonotype was observed a handful of times. This chain joins TRBV29-1 and TRBJ1-1; TRBD1 matches at 8 bases. The ends lost 7 bases at V and 5 bases at J; junction bases unmatched: 9. This CDR3 comprises 13 residues. CDR1 and CDR2 (germline): SQVTM, ANQGSEA. CDR3 DNA: TGCAGCGGAAAACAGGGGGTCGGGACTGAAGCTTTCTTT. Its protein is CSGKQGVGTEAFF.

In this sample, this clonotype turned up a few times. The chain uses TRBV12-3 or TRBV12-4 and TRBJ2-3; 7 positions agree with TRBD2. Unmatched junction bases numbered 7, after V lost 3 bases and J lost 1 base. CDR3 size: 16 residues. The CDR3 reads CASSFLTSSGTDTQYF. The CDR3 DNA follows: TGTGCCAGCAGTTTCCTGACTAGCTCCGGCACAGATACGCAGTATTTT.

The V call is TRBV28, the J call TRBJ2-2; D gene unclear. Germline V gene sequence: CDR1 MDHEN, CDR2 SYDVKM. Trimming stripped 3 bases from V and 4 bases from J, with 3 bases between. This CDR3 has 12 amino acids. The CDR3 DNA follows: TGTGCCAGCAGTTTTATCACCGGGGAGCTGTTTTTT. Amino acid sequence: CASSFITGELFF. Based on the CDR3 plus reference TRBV28 and TRBJ2-2, the full variable domain is DVKVTQSSRYLVKRTGEKVFLECVQDMDHENMFWYRQDPGLGLRLIYFSYDVKMKEKGDIPEGYSVSREKKERFSLILESASTNQTSMYLCASSFITGELFFGEGSRLTVL.

The gene calls are TRBV6-5 and TRBJ1-1; no firm D call. Trimming pared 2 bases from V and 0 bases from J, leaving 7 bases between. This CDR3 comprises 14 residues. The germline CDR1 and CDR2 sequences are MNHEY and SVGAGI. CDR3 nucleotides: TGTGCCAGCAGTTACAAGGTCATGAACACTGAAGCTTTCTTT. Translation gives CASSYKVMNTEAFF.

The rearrangement uses TRBV27 and TRBJ2-3, with D possibly TRBD2 on 6 matching bases. This CDR3 has 15 amino acids. Germline V gives CDR1 MNHEY, CDR2 SMNVEV (reference sequence). Deletions cut 3 bases from V and 6 bases from J, with 16 bases between. DNA of the CDR3: TGTGCCAGCAGTTTTGGGCAGTCGGGGAGGGATACGCAGTATTTT. It is translated as CASSFGQSGRDTQYF.

The chain uses TRBV11-1 and TRBJ2-1; 9 bases fit TRBD2. Trimming cost V 4 bases and J 9 bases; bases outside gene matches: 10. Germline V CDR1 and CDR2: SGHAT, FQDESV (reference sequence). This CDR3 comprises 15 residues. CDR3 in DNA: TGTGCCAGCAGCTCCGGGACTAGCACCATTGGTGAGCAGTTCTTC. Translation gives CASSSGTSTIGEQFF.

The chain links TRBV20-1 to TRBJ1-1, with a possible D match to TRBD1 (6 bases). CDR1 is DFQATT and CDR2 is SNEGSKA in the germline V gene (reference sequence). Trimming pared 2 bases from V and 0 bases from J, leaving 13 bases between. CDR3 length: 15 residues. CDR3 coding DNA: TGCAGTGCTAGATTTGCGGGACACTTGAACACTGAAGCTTTCTTT. This sequence encodes CSARFAGHLNTEAFF.

By share, this clonotype counts as medium-sized. This sequence joins TRBV9 and TRBJ1-6, with TRBD1 as a possible D gene (6 bases). The CDR3 is 15 residues long. Per the germline V gene, CDR1 is SGDLS and CDR2 is YYNGEE. The V gene lost 4 bases and the J gene lost 6 bases, with 14 bases spanning the gap. CDR3 sequence reads: CASSPEAGVNSPLHF. Written as DNA, the CDR3 is TGTGCCAGCAGCCCAGAAGCAGGGGTTAATTCACCCCTCCACTTT.

The chain is built from TRBV5-4 and TRBJ2-7; D is ambiguous. CDR1 SGHNT and CDR2 YYREEE come from the germline V gene (reference sequence). The CDR3 has 14 amino acids. V was cut by 4 bases and J by 5 bases, with 16 bases left in between. The CDR3: CASSIDSLRHEQYF. CDR3 nucleotides: TGTGCCAGCAGCATCGACTCCCTTCGGCACGAGCAGTACTTC. The full variable domain, its missing parts supplied by reference TRBV5-4 and TRBJ2-7, is ETGVTQSPTHLIKTRGQQVTLRCSSQSGHNTVSWYQQALGQGPQFIFQYYREEENGRGNFPPRFSGLQFPNYSSELNVNALELDDSALYLCASSIDSLRHEQYFGPGTRLTVT.